Below are 15 T cell receptor beta chains sequenced from a single sample in a study of radiation and T cells in renal cell carcinoma. Time point: baseline pretreatment blood. Sample treatment: 15 Gy SBRT to primary tumor, nephrectomy 4 weeks later. Only in-frame clones appear in the TCRdb table, and some are missing; sequencing was by immunoSEQ multiplex PCR. The sample records 150,000 or so clones, around 90% being singletons. The sample was blood, taken from a patient whose treatment included radiotherapy and nephrectomy. The source of these receptors is a woman in her seventies with renal cell carcinoma.

This clone has more than one count but fewer than ten. This sequence joins TRBV30 and TRBJ1-1, with 7 bases identical to TRBD1. The CDR3 contains 14 residues. The germline V gene encodes CDR1 GTSNPN and CDR2 SVGIG (reference sequence). J lost 0 bases, V lost 2 bases, and 3 bases had no gene match. The CDR3 sequence: CAWSLTGVNTEAFF. CDR3 DNA sequence: TGTGCCTGGAGTCTTACAGGGGTGAACACTGAAGCTTTCTTT.

The rearrangement uses TRBV7-8 and TRBJ2-1, with TRBD2 matching over 10 bases. Per the germline V gene, CDR1 is SGHVS and CDR2 is FQNEAQ. Trimming cost V 4 bases and J 6 bases; bases outside gene matches: 6. This CDR3 has 15 amino acids. CDR3 protein: CASSYSGGQGNEQFF. The CDR3 coding sequence is TGTGCCAGCAGCTATAGCGGGGGGCAGGGCAATGAGCAGTTCTTC.

The CDR3 DNA reads as TGTGCCAGCAGTTTACCTAATGAAAAACTGTTTTTT. Translated: CASSLPNEKLFF. The chain joins TRBV28 to TRBJ1-4; D not resolved. The CDR3 length is 12 residues. Germline assignment: CDR1 MDHEN and CDR2 SYDVKM. Trimming took off 2 bases at V and 3 bases at J, with 1 base between the two ends.

The chain recombines TRBV30 with TRBJ2-7; no definite D call. CDR1 is GTSNPN and CDR2 is SVGIG in the germline V gene (reference sequence). V lost 1 base, J lost 2 bases, and 12 bases lay in between. The CDR3 runs 14 residues. The CDR3 DNA follows: TGTGCCTGGAGTGGGGCGGTAATTACCTACGAGCAGTACTTC. Amino acid sequence: CAWSGAVITYEQYF.

The genes are TRBV2 and TRBJ2-7, with TRBD1 matching over 10 bases. V gave up 3 bases and J gave up 6 bases; unmatched junction bases: 8. This CDR3 comprises 15 residues. Per germline, CDR1 SNHLY and CDR2 FYNNEI. CDR3 region: CASSERGQGLGEQYF. The CDR3 coding sequence is TGTGCCAGCAGTGAGAGGGGACAGGGGTTGGGCGAGCAGTACTTC.

V gene TRBV5-5 combines with J gene TRBJ2-3, with D possibly TRBD1 on 6 matching bases. The CDR3 totals 14 residues. Trimming removed 4 bases at V and 1 base at J, with 10 bases between. The germline V gene has CDR1 SGHKS and CDR2 YYEKEE (reference sequence). CDR3 protein: CASSVTGRTDTQYF. In DNA form, the CDR3 reads TGTGCCAGCAGCGTGACAGGACGCACAGATACGCAGTATTTT.

The genes are TRBV18 and TRBJ2-5, with D possibly TRBD1 on 6 matching bases. V shed 3 bases and J shed 5 bases, with 13 bases lying between them. Germline loops: CDR1 KGHSH, CDR2 LQKENI. CDR3 length equals 14 residues. CDR3 amino acids: CASSPDRLGETQYF. CDR3 DNA: TGTGCCAGCTCACCCGACAGGTTGGGTGAGACCCAGTACTTC.

The V and J genes are TRBV18 and TRBJ2-1; 9 positions agree with TRBD2. The germline V gene encodes CDR1 KGHSH and CDR2 LQKENI. The CDR3 is made up of 13 amino acids. V dropped 8 bases and J dropped 5; count of bases not matched to a gene: 4. CDR3: CASRGGGNNEQFF. The CDR3 bases are TGTGCCAGCCGCGGGGGGGGAAACAATGAGCAGTTCTTC. Together with reference TRBV18 and TRBJ2-1, the CDR3 gives the full variable domain: NAGVMQNPRHLVRRRGQEARLRCSPMKGHSHVYWYRQLPEEGLKFMVYLQKENIIDESGMPKERFSAEFPKEGPSILRIQQVVRGDSAAYFCASRGGGNNEQFFGPGTRLTVL.

The genes are TRBV27 and TRBJ2-3; D may be TRBD1 (6 bases). Germline V gene data show CDR1 as MNHEY and CDR2 as SMNVEV (reference sequence). Trimming took 3 bases from V and 4 from J, leaving 14 bases between them. This CDR3 has 15 amino acids. CDR3 residues: CASSLAGVGADTQYF. The CDR3, as DNA: TGTGCCAGCAGTTTGGCAGGGGTTGGGGCAGATACGCAGTATTTT.

This clone occurred once. This chain links TRBV5-1 with TRBJ1-1, with D uncertain. The V end was cut by 3 bases, the J end by 1 base, with 7 bases between. The CDR3 runs to 13 residues. Germline CDR1 is SGHRS and CDR2 is YFSETQ. CDR3 bases: TGCGCCAGCAGCTGGGGAGAGAACACTGAAGCTTTCTTT. Amino acids: CASSWGENTEAFF.

The rearrangement links TRBV30 to TRBJ1-5, with D unresolved. In germline, CDR1 is GTSNPN, CDR2 SVGIG (reference sequence). Trimming stripped 0 bases from V and 0 bases from J, with 21 bases between. The CDR3 contains 19 residues. The chain's CDR3 is CAWSVSQSPRAHSNQPQHF. In DNA, the CDR3 is TGTGCCTGGAGTGTATCTCAGTCACCGAGGGCTCATAGCAATCAGCCCCAGCATTTT.

CDR3 in amino acids: CASSQPGQITEAFF. The CDR3 DNA reads as TGTGCCAGCAGCCAACCGGGACAGATCACTGAAGCTTTCTTT. The rearrangement joins TRBV28 to TRBJ1-1; TRBD1 matches at 7 bases. The CDR3 contains 14 residues. Losses at the gene ends were 6 bases for V and 4 bases for J; bases not matched to a gene: 8. The germline CDR1 and CDR2 sequences are MDHEN and SYDVKM.

The rearrangement uses TRBV19 and TRBJ2-1, with D possibly TRBD2 on 6 matching bases. The CDR3 runs 16 residues. Trimming removed 0 bases from V and 0 bases from J, with 9 bases in between. CDR1 and CDR2 (germline): LNHDA, SQIVND (reference sequence). DNA of the CDR3: TGTGCCAGTAGTATAGATCAGGGAGGCTCCTACAATGAGCAGTTCTTC. Amino acid sequence: CASSIDQGGSYNEQFF.

With regard to this clone: This specimen includes other DNA sequences encoding the same CDR3. This chain uses TRBV6-6 with TRBJ1-1; D gene ambiguous. The germline gives CDR1 MNHNY, CDR2 SVGAGI (reference sequence). This CDR3 is 13 amino acids long. With 2 bases removed from V and 1 base from J, the gap between germline ends came to 5 bases. The CDR3, as DNA: TGTGCCAGCAGTTACGGCCCGAACACTGAAGCTTTCTTT. Its translation is CASSYGPNTEAFF.

The chain couples TRBV7-9 to TRBJ2-7; D perhaps matches TRBD2 (6 bases). V lost 0 bases and J lost 5, with 14 bases in between. This CDR3 spans 15 amino acids. Germline V gene lookup returns CDR1 SEHNR and CDR2 FQNEAQ (reference sequence). This chain's CDR3 is CASSLAGPGVHEQYF. CDR3 nucleotide sequence: TGTGCCAGCAGCTTAGCGGGGCCGGGGGTCCACGAGCAGTACTTC.